The 10 T cell receptor beta chains below come from one sample, sequenced in a study of blood T cell repertoires in COVID-19. Here immunoSEQ multiplex PCR was the method, and the copy in TCRdb shows in-frame clones only, minus some. The data contain around 330,000 clones, 70% to 90% of them singletons. Material: peripheral blood. Source of these receptors: a woman aged 25 to 39 with COVID-19, enrolled during active disease.

The table lists this clone with a few counts. The chain uses TRBV11-3 and TRBJ1-1; tentative D call: TRBD1 (5 bases). In germline, CDR1 is SGHNT, CDR2 YENEEA. Trimming pared 0 bases from V and 4 bases from J, leaving 6 bases between. The CDR3 consists of 13 residues. The CDR3 loop is CASSLDGATEAFF. The CDR3 nucleotides are TGTGCCAGCAGCTTAGATGGGGCCACTGAAGCTTTCTTT.

This chain connects TRBV3-1 (or the pseudogene TRBV3-2) to TRBJ1-1; D is unresolved. This CDR3 is built from 14 residues. V lost 4 bases, J lost 1 base, and 10 bases lay in between. Germline V gene lookup returns CDR1 LGHDT and CDR2 YNNKEL (reference sequence). CDR3 residues: CASSPNSGNTEAFF. As DNA, the CDR3 is TGTGCCAGCAGCCCAAATTCGGGGAACACTGAAGCTTTCTTT.

This rearrangement joins TRBV7-2 to TRBJ1-1, with TRBD1 matching over 8 bases. V shed 5 bases and J 4 bases; nucleotides not matched to a gene: 6. Germline CDR1 and CDR2: SGHTA and FQGNSA. This CDR3 comprises 14 residues. This CDR3 is CASSQTGVSTEAFF. As DNA, the CDR3 is TGTGCCAGCAGCCAGACAGGGGTTAGCACTGAAGCTTTCTTT.

The chain combines TRBV7-8 with TRBJ1-6, with a weak D call TRBD1 (5 bases). The germline V gene has CDR1 SGHVS and CDR2 FQNEAQ. V lost 1 base, J lost 10 bases, and 17 bases lay in between. The CDR3 length is 16 residues. The DNA for the CDR3 is TGTGCCAGCAGCTTAGGGGCCCCTAGAGCAGGGTCACCCCTCCACTTT. Protein sequence: CASSLGAPRAGSPLHF. Full variable domain (remainder filled in from reference TRBV7-8 and TRBJ1-6): GAGVSQSPRYKVAKRGQDVALRCDPISGHVSLFWYQQALGQGPEFLTYFQNEAQLDKSGLPSDRFFAERPEGSVSTLKIQRTQQEDSAVYLCASSLGAPRAGSPLHFGNGTRLTVT.

V is TRBV6-5 and J is TRBJ1-5, with TRBD1 matching over 7 bases. There are 15 residues in the CDR3. V dropped 8 bases and J dropped 3; count of bases not matched to a gene: 10. Germline assignment: CDR1 MNHEY and CDR2 SVGAGI. CDR3 nucleotides: TGTGCCAGCGACCTCCGGGACAGTTTCAATCAGCCCCAGCATTTT. As protein: CASDLRDSFNQPQHF.

This chain connects TRBV7-9 to TRBJ1-4; the D is unclear. Germline-derived CDR1 and CDR2 are SEHNR and FQNEAQ (reference sequence). The ends were cut back, 6 bases at V and 7 bases at J, with 12 bases in the middle. The CDR3 has 13 amino acids. Here the CDR3 DNA reads TGTGCCAGCAGGTACACTAGCGGTGAAAAACTGTTTTTT. Translation: CASRYTSGEKLFF. The whole variable domain, filled in from reference TRBV7-9 and TRBJ1-4, reads DTGVSQNPRHKITKRGQNVTFRCDPISEHNRLYWYRQTLGQGPEFLTYFQNEAQLEKSRLLSDRFSAERPKGSFSTLEIQRTEQGDSAMYLCASRYTSGEKLFFGSGTQLSVL.

The chain carries TRBV6-4 and TRBJ2-7, with 9 bases identical to TRBD1. CDR1 and CDR2 from the germline V gene are MRHNA and SNTAGT. This CDR3 has 19 amino acids. V was pared by 7 bases and J by 5 bases, with 24 bases of the junction left unmatched. The CDR3 spells CASTDRTSDRGFPGDEQYV. The CDR3 coding sequence is TGTGCCAGCACCGACAGGACATCGGACAGGGGCTTTCCCGGGGACGAGCAGTACGTC.

The J gene is TRBJ1-2, the V gene TRBV2; D is perhaps TRBD1 (5 bases). Trimming cost V 11 bases and J 0 bases, with 25 bases left between them. This CDR3 region has 17 residues. The germline CDR1 and CDR2 sequences are SNHLY and FYNNEI. CDR3 sequence (DNA): TGTGCCTGGTATAGGGCCATAGGGGATTATACTAACTATGGCTACACCTTC. This sequence encodes CAWYRAIGDYTNYGYTF.

The chain links TRBV7-2 to TRBJ2-5; D is possibly TRBD1 (6 bases). Per germline, CDR1 SGHTA and CDR2 FQGNSA. The CDR3 runs 16 residues. Trimming removed 1 base at V and 5 bases at J, with 17 bases between. The CDR3 reads CASSLGSRGGGETQYF. CDR3 nucleotides: TGTGCCAGCAGCTTAGGGTCCAGGGGCGGCGGGGAGACCCAGTACTTC.

In regard to this clone: A junction end diverges from the germline sequence, so it may reflect a read error. This chain connects TRBV13 to TRBJ1-2; D may be TRBD1 (6 bases). Germline V gene lookup returns CDR1 PRHDT and CDR2 FYEKMQ (reference sequence). The CDR3 is made up of 10 amino acids. CDR3 sequence (DNA): TGTGCCAGCAGCGACAGGAAATTACTTTTC. This translates into CASSDRKLLF.